This TCR beta chain was sequenced in a study of shared clonotypes between healthy human individuals. Points from the study as a whole: Since donors were few, the genetic and exposure-history diversity represented was limited.

This clone appeared a single time. What it recognizes is unknown. J lost 0 bases, V lost 4 bases, and 6 bases had no gene match. The CDR3 is made up of 16 amino acids. Per the germline V gene, CDR1 is SGHRS and CDR2 is YFSETQ. Assay execution proceeded at the deep level. The genomic DNA of each subset was split evenly across several immunoSEQ plates. The sequencing of unsorted PBMC DNA took place on ten immunoSEQ deep assay plates. The table came from immunoSEQ multiplex PCR; TCRdb's copy has only in-frame clones and leaves some out. The sample has 450,000 to 550,000 clones, 60% to 85% seen once. The chain uses TRBV5-1 and TRBJ2-3, with TRBD1 matching 9 bases. The sample consisted of PBMCs. The clonotype was recovered from a woman aged 35 to 49 in good health. Some clones in this sample may be carry-over from other donors' samples. The CDR3 nucleotides are TGCGCCAGCAGCCAGGGGACAGGGAGAAGCACAGATACGCAGTATTTT. Amino acid sequence: CASSQGTGRSTDTQYF.